Listed below are T cell receptor beta chains from one sample, sequenced in a study of cytomegalovirus exposure and HLA in healthy donors. TCRdb's table, derived via immunoSEQ multiplex PCR, lists solely in-frame clones and lacks some. In the table there are about 130,000 clones, over 75% of which are singletons. The sequenced sample was PBMCs. The receptor set was obtained from a boy aged 10-17 years in good health and CMV-seronegative. The CDR3 runs from the conserved cysteine through the conserved F or W. A D gene is named only where the DNA matches it firmly. Where a row states a size, it is once, few, many or the class of an expanded clone; other rows omit it.

CAGPGQGTNYGYTF,TGTGCAGGCCCGGGACAGGGGACTAACTATGGCTACACCTTC,TRBV7-8,NA,TRBD1,TRBJ1-2
CASTRSAQGARELFF,TGTGCCAGCACCCGTTCCGCACAGGGGGCCAGGGAGCTGTTTTTT,TRBV6-6,NA,TRBD1,TRBJ2-2
CASSLEPRGSSYEQYF,TGTGCCAGCAGCTTAGAACCTCGGGGGAGCTCCTACGAGCAGTACTTC,TRBV11-2,NA,NA,TRBJ2-7
CASSVAGEGYNEQFF,TGTGCCAGCAGCGTAGCAGGGGAGGGGTACAATGAGCAGTTCTTC,TRBV9,NA,NA,TRBJ2-1
CASSQGFDRVWNF,TGCGCCAGCAGCCAAGGGTTCGACAGGGTATGGAATTTT,TRBV4-1,NA,TRBD1,TRBJ1-3
CASSPVGSSYEQYF,TGTGCCAGCAGCCCAGTGGGCAGCTCCTACGAGCAGTACTTC,TRBV7-2,NA,NA,TRBJ2-7
CASSSRGSSYNEQFF,TGTGCCAGCAGCTCGAGGGGGAGCTCCTACAATGAGCAGTTCTTC,TRBV5-6,NA,NA,TRBJ2-1
CASSRRGGNEKLFF,TGCGCCAGCAGCAGGAGGGGGGGTAACGAAAAACTGTTTTTT,TRBV4-1,NA,NA,TRBJ1-4
CASSRGTGDEKLFF,TGTGCCAGCAGTCGTGGGACAGGGGATGAAAAACTGTTTTTT,TRBV27,NA,TRBD1,TRBJ1-4
CASSLEGTGGETQYF,TGCGCCAGCAGCCTAGAAGGTACAGGGGGAGAAACCCAGTACTTC,TRBV4-1,NA,TRBD1,TRBJ2-5
CASGTGTTEAFF,TGTGCCAGCGGGACAGGGACCACTGAAGCTTTCTTT,TRBV19,NA,TRBD1,TRBJ1-1
CASSQSLRERLTDTQYF,TGTGCCAGCAGCCAGTCTCTACGAGAAAGACTCACAGATACGCAGTATTTT,TRBV14,NA,NA,TRBJ2-3
CASGDTSGAETQYF,TGTGCTAGTGGTGATACTAGCGGGGCAGAGACCCAGTACTTC,TRBV12-5,NA,TRBD2,TRBJ2-5
CASSLTLSSYNEQFF,TGTGCCAGCAGCTTAACCCTGAGCTCCTACAATGAGCAGTTCTTC,TRBV7-9,NA,NA,TRBJ2-1
CASSLALSSGGVYGYTF,TGTGCCAGCAGCTTAGCCTTAAGTTCGGGGGGCGTTTATGGCTACACCTTC,TRBV7-8,NA,NA,TRBJ1-2
CASSYTSGGTDTQYF,TGTGCCAGCAGCTATACTAGCGGGGGGACAGATACGCAGTATTTT,TRBV7-2,NA,TRBD2,TRBJ2-3
CASRRTTLTDTQYF,TGTGCCAGCAGGAGGACTACTCTCACAGATACGCAGTATTTT,TRBV6-5,NA,NA,TRBJ2-3
CASSIESSGTAYEQYF,TGTGCCAGTAGTATAGAATCGAGCGGGACGGCCTACGAGCAGTACTTC,TRBV19,NA,TRBD2,TRBJ2-7
CASSLEVGVNSPLHF,TGTGCCAGCAGTTTAGAGGTAGGGGTAAATTCACCCCTCCACTTT,TRBV5-4,NA,NA,TRBJ1-6
CASSLQAGSVYEQYF,TGTGCCAGCAGCTTACAAGCAGGATCGGTGTACGAGCAGTACTTC,TRBV11-2,NA,NA,TRBJ2-7
CASSPRANNEQFF,TGTGCCAGCAGCCCGCGGGCCAACAATGAGCAGTTCTTC,TRBV7-8,NA,NA,TRBJ2-1
CASSGGDRGRGVVTQYF,TGTGCCAGCAGCGGCGGGGACAGGGGGCGCGGGGTTGTGACCCAGTACTTC,TRBV7-2,NA,TRBD1,TRBJ2-5
CASSPQGRGNQPQHF,TGTGCCAGTAGTCCCCAGGGGCGCGGCAATCAGCCCCAGCATTTT,TRBV19,NA,NA,TRBJ1-5
CASSLTSGSTDTQYF,TGCGCCAGCAGCCTCACCAGCGGGAGCACAGATACGCAGTATTTT,TRBV4-3,NA,NA,TRBJ2-3
CASSWDTPSYEQYF,TGCGCCAGCAGCTGGGACACCCCCTCCTACGAGCAGTACTTC,TRBV5-1,NA,NA,TRBJ2-7
CSERTPLTDTQYF,TGCAGCGAACGGACACCCCTTACAGATACGCAGTATTTT,TRBV29-1,once,NA,TRBJ2-3
CASSLNSLQETQYF,TGCGCCAGCAGCCTAAACAGCTTGCAAGAGACCCAGTACTTC,TRBV5-1,NA,NA,TRBJ2-5
CASSILAGGSYNEQFF,TGTGCCAGCAGTATACTAGCGGGAGGTTCCTACAATGAGCAGTTCTTC,TRBV27,once,TRBD2,TRBJ2-1
CASSIQGLSYNSPLHF,TGTGCCAGTAGTATTCAGGGGCTCTCCTATAATTCACCCCTCCACTTT,TRBV19,NA,NA,TRBJ1-6
CASSLGTGSLEQYF,TGTGCCAGCAGTTTAGGGACAGGGTCCCTCGAGCAGTACTTC,TRBV27,NA,TRBD1,TRBJ2-7
CASSDIGSWRYGYTF,TGTGCCAGCAGTGATATCGGATCCTGGAGGTATGGCTACACCTTC,TRBV2,NA,NA,TRBJ1-2
CASSLSWRDTGELFF,TGTGCCAGCAGCTTATCGTGGCGGGACACCGGGGAGCTGTTTTTT,TRBV11-2,NA,NA,TRBJ2-2
CASSSRGGNTIYF,TGTGCCAGCAGTTCGAGAGGGGGAAACACCATATATTTT,TRBV5-6,NA,NA,TRBJ1-3
CASSFGWQGNSPLHF,TGTGCCAGCAGCTTCGGTTGGCAGGGGAATTCACCCCTCCACTTT,TRBV11-2,NA,NA,TRBJ1-6
CASSLGQGASEAFF,TGCGCCAGCAGCTTGGGACAGGGTGCCAGTGAAGCTTTCTTT,TRBV5-1,NA,TRBD1,TRBJ1-1
CASSPKGDGEPQHF,TGTGCCAGCAGCCCTAAGGGGGATGGGGAGCCCCAGCATTTT,TRBV9,NA,NA,TRBJ1-5
CASSLGGSANYGYTF,TGCGCCAGCAGCTTGGGGGGCAGCGCTAACTATGGCTACACCTTC,TRBV5-1,once,NA,TRBJ1-2
CAISERGSNTFGYGYTF,TGTGCCATCAGTGAGAGAGGGAGCAACACTTTTGGCTATGGCTACACCTTC,TRBV10-3,NA,NA,TRBJ1-2
CASSEVVDTGELFF,TGTGCCAGCAGTGAAGTAGTAGACACCGGGGAGCTGTTTTTT,TRBV2,NA,NA,TRBJ2-2
CASSLWTGDDEQYF,TGTGCCAGCAGCTTATGGACAGGGGATGACGAGCAGTACTTC,TRBV7-9,NA,TRBD1,TRBJ2-7